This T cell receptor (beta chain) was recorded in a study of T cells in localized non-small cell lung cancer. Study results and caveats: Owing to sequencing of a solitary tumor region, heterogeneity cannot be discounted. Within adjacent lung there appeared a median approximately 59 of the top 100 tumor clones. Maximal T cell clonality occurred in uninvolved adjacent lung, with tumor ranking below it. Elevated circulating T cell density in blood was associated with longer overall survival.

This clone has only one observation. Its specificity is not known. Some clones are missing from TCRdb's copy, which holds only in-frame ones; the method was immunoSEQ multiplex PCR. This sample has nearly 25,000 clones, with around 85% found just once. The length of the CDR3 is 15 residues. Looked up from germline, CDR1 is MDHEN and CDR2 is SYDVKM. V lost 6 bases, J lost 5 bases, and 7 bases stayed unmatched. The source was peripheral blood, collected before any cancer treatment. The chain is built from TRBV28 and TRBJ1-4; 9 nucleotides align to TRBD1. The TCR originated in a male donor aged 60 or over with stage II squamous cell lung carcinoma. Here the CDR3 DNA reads TGTGCCAGCAGCCGACCCGGGACAGGGAATGAAAAACTGTTTTTT. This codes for CASSRPGTGNEKLFF.